The 27 T cell receptor beta chains below all came from one sample that was sequenced in a study of blood T cells in healthy people across ages. PCR was performed a second time for roughly 7 to 12 cycles using a sample-barcoded 5' primer and a J-beta primer mix. TCRdb re-called the 5' RACE reads through MiXCR, storing one row per CDR3 protein. The sample gives roughly 800,000 distinct CDR3 sequences, more than 45% of which show up once; approximately 23% is in the top ten. The specimen was blood. The receptors derive from a man between 25 and 39 years old in good health.

This clonotype has more than one count but fewer than ten. This chain uses TRBV5-8 with TRBJ2-7; unclear D gene. The CDR3 sequence is 13 residues long. The V gene's germline CDR1 is SGHTS and CDR2 YDEGEE. Trimming pared 2 bases from V and 0 bases from J, leaving 6 bases between. CDR3 bases: TGTGCCAGCAGCTTCTCAGACTCCTACGAGCAGTACTTC. Protein product: CASSFSDSYEQYF.

This clonotype showed up just a few times. The chain employs TRBV4-1 and TRBJ1-2; D is perhaps TRBD1 (5 bases). CDR1 MGHRA and CDR2 YSYEKL come from the germline V gene. V was trimmed by 2 bases and J by 6 bases, leaving 13 bases between them. This CDR3 contains 14 residues. The CDR3 reads CASSQSSGSDGYTF. The CDR3 DNA reads as TGCGCCAGCAGCCAATCTTCAGGGTCTGATGGCTACACCTTC.

This chain connects TRBV18 to TRBJ2-3; D unresolved. The germline V and J ends were trimmed by 3 bases and 1 base, with 8 bases remaining between them. The CDR3 has 14 residues. Germline V gene lookup returns CDR1 KGHSH and CDR2 LQKENI. The CDR3 DNA reads as TGTGCCAGCTCACCTGTGTGGCGCACAGATACGCAGTATTTT. Its protein product is CASSPVWRTDTQYF.

This sequence joins TRBV5-1 and TRBJ2-1, with 10 bases that match TRBD2. The V gene end was trimmed by 1 base and the J gene end by 0 bases; junction bases not matched to a gene: 4. This CDR3 contains 17 residues. The germline V gene has CDR1 SGHRS and CDR2 YFSETQ. CDR3 nucleotide sequence: TGCGCCAGCAGCTTGAGCGGGAGGGTTAGCTCCTACAATGAGCAGTTCTTC. Encoded protein: CASSLSGRVSSYNEQFF.

The gene calls are TRBV18 and TRBJ2-1, with 8 bases lining up with TRBD2. V lost 0 bases, J lost 5 bases, and 3 bases stayed unmatched. Germline CDR1 KGHSH, CDR2 LQKENI. CDR3 size: 15 residues. The CDR3 nucleotides read TGTGCCAGCTCACCACCTAGCGGGAAAGACAATGAGCAGTTCTTC. This codes for CASSPPSGKDNEQFF.

The CDR3 DNA reads TGCAGCGTTGCTGGAGGGTCCTCGAGAACTGAAGCTTTCTTT. Translated, it gives CSVAGGSSRTEAFF. This chain joins TRBV29-1 and TRBJ1-1; D remains ambiguous. CDR1 SQVTM and CDR2 ANQGSEA come from the germline V gene. The length of the CDR3 is 14 residues. Deletions cut 4 bases from V and 5 bases from J, with 17 bases between.

This clonotype appeared a few times. V usage is TRBV29-1 and J usage is TRBJ2-1; D not resolved. This CDR3 has 12 amino acids. V lost 5 bases to trimming and J lost 3 bases, with 8 bases between them. The germline CDR1 and CDR2 sequences are SQVTM and ANQGSEA. The CDR3 nucleotides are TGCAGCGTTCCGACGCTCTACAATGAGCAGTTCTTC. Its protein product is CSVPTLYNEQFF.

The sample holds a few counts of this clonotype. The rearrangement uses TRBV7-2 and TRBJ1-2; D is undetermined. The CDR3 is 12 amino acids. CDR1 is SGHTA, CDR2 FQGNSA, per germline. The ends were cut back, 1 base at V and 8 bases at J, with 8 bases in the middle. The CDR3 DNA reads TGTGCCAGCAGCTTAGGGTCGGGGGGCTACACCTTC. It translates to CASSLGSGGYTF.

This clonotype was counted a few times. This chain connects TRBV7-2 to TRBJ2-1; TRBD2 aligns across 9 bases. From germline, CDR1 is SGHTA and CDR2 FQGNSA. This CDR3 spans 15 amino acids. With 5 bases clipped from V and 3 bases from J, the junction kept 5 bases outside the gene matches. The CDR3 DNA follows: TGTGCCAGCAGCCGGGGCGGGGGGGACTACAATGAGCAGTTCTTC. It specifies CASSRGGGDYNEQFF. Full variable domain (remainder filled in from reference TRBV7-2 and TRBJ2-1): GAGVSQSPSNKVTEKGKDVELRCDPISGHTALYWYRQSLGQGLEFLIYFQGNSAPDKSGLPSDRFSAERTGGSVSTLTIQRTQQEDSAVYLCASSRGGGDYNEQFFGPGTRLTVL.

J is TRBJ2-3 and V is TRBV5-1, with a tentative D call TRBD2 (6 bases). Trimming took off 0 bases at V and 1 base at J, with 15 bases between the two ends. Germline V lookup: CDR1 SGHRS, CDR2 YFSETQ. The CDR3 loop spans 17 amino acids. The CDR3 spells CASSLERGTLGTDTQYF. CDR3 sequence (DNA): TGCGCCAGCAGCTTGGAACGCGGGACTCTCGGCACAGATACGCAGTATTTT.

The chain recombines TRBV6-5 with TRBJ2-4; perhaps TRBD1 as D (6 bases). The V gene lost 4 bases and the J gene lost 0 bases, with 13 bases spanning the gap. CDR1 is MNHEY and CDR2 is SVGAGI in the germline V gene. This CDR3 contains 16 residues. The CDR3 DNA reads TGTGCCAGCAGTTCTGGACAGAGTCCAGCCAAAAACATTCAGTACTTC. It specifies CASSSGQSPAKNIQYF.

This clonotype was seen just once. This could be a read error, since a much larger clone is one nucleotide away. The chain combines TRBV7-3 with TRBJ1-5; weak D call: TRBD1 (5 bases). The germline CDR1 and CDR2 sequences are SGHTA and FQGTGA. This CDR3 has 17 amino acids. Trimming stripped 0 bases from V and 7 bases from J, with 19 bases between. The CDR3 here is CASSLTTRAGLEQPQHF. The CDR3 nucleotides read TGTGCCAGCAGCTTAACGACCAGGGCAGGTTTGGAACAGCCCCAGCATTTT.

The V and J genes are TRBV12-3 or TRBV12-4 and TRBJ1-3, with 9 bases identical to TRBD1. This CDR3 region has 16 residues. V lost 8 bases to trimming and J lost 4 bases; unmatched junction nucleotides: 12. The chain's CDR3 is CASRGWTGANGNTIYF. In DNA, the CDR3 is TGTGCCAGCCGCGGATGGACAGGGGCAAACGGAAACACCATATATTTT.

This clonotype was detected only a few times. This sequence joins TRBV3-1 and TRBJ2-7, with D unresolved. V gave up 3 bases and J gave up 7 bases, with 13 bases separating them. Germline V gives CDR1 LGHDT, CDR2 YNNKEL (reference sequence). CDR3 length equals 13 residues. Here the CDR3 DNA reads TGTGCCAGCAGCCAGCGACCGGTGGGGGAGCAGTACTTC. Its translation: CASSQRPVGEQYF.

This chain's CDR3 is CASSLVLTVYEQYF. CDR3 DNA sequence: TGTGCCAGCAGTTTGGTCCTCACCGTCTACGAGCAGTACTTC. The rearrangement uses TRBV28 and TRBJ2-4; D gene uncertain. The J call may not be correct, given that the DNA end is closer to TRBJ2-7. Germline loops: CDR1 MDHEN, CDR2 SYDVKM. The CDR3 loop spans 14 amino acids.

The chain is built from TRBV11-1 and TRBJ2-7; D unclear. Germline loops: CDR1 SGHAT, CDR2 FQDESV (reference sequence). CDR3 length: 15 residues. Trimming shortened V by 5 bases and J by 1 base, and 15 bases separated the two germline ends. The CDR3 DNA sequence: TGTGCCAGCAGCGATATACTAAGCCAATCCTACGAGCAGTACTTC. Translated, it gives CASSDILSQSYEQYF.

This clonotype is a singleton in its sample. A much bigger clone sits one base away, suggesting this may be a read error. The V call is TRBV20-1, the J call TRBJ2-7; 7 bases map to TRBD1. The CDR3 is 13 amino acids. The germline V gene has CDR1 DFQATT and CDR2 SNEGSKA (reference sequence). The CDR3 DNA follows: TGCAGTGCTAGGGCACAGGGGACCTACGAGCAGTGCTTC. It codes for CSARAQGTYEQCF.

V usage is TRBV13 and J usage is TRBJ2-1; 11 bases agree with TRBD2. The CDR3 is made up of 20 amino acids. V lost 1 base, J lost 3 bases, and 14 bases stayed unmatched. CDR1 and CDR2 (germline): PRHDT, FYEKMQ (reference sequence). The CDR3 DNA sequence: TGTGCCAGCAGCTTAGCCCACCGTGCGGCTACTAGCGGGGGCTACAATGAGCAGTTCTTC. Protein: CASSLAHRAATSGGYNEQFF.

The chain carries TRBV6-5 and TRBJ2-7, with a possible D match to TRBD2 (6 bases). Looked up from germline, CDR1 is MNHEY and CDR2 is SVGAGI. This CDR3 is built from 15 residues. Deletions cut 0 bases from V and 1 base from J, with 10 bases between. CDR3 protein: CASSYSKSGSYEQYF. The CDR3 coding sequence is TGTGCCAGCAGTTACTCGAAAAGCGGGTCCTACGAGCAGTACTTC.

This chain uses TRBV27 with TRBJ1-2; D is ambiguous. The germline gives CDR1 MNHEY, CDR2 SMNVEV (reference sequence). This CDR3 has 16 residues. The ends were cut back, 0 bases at V and 2 bases at J, with 13 bases in the middle. The CDR3 nucleotides read TGTGCCAGCAGTTTATCGGGAGCCTCTAGAAACTATGGCTACACCTTC. Encoded protein: CASSLSGASRNYGYTF.

This sequence joins TRBV7-6 and TRBJ1-1; 7 nucleotides agree with TRBD1. This CDR3 is 15 amino acids long. Germline V gene lookup returns CDR1 SGHVS and CDR2 FNYEAQ. The V segment lost 1 base and the J segment 5 bases; nucleotides outside the gene matches: 7. DNA for the CDR3: TGTGCCAGCAGCTTAGGCCCAGGGGGAGGGACTGAAGCTTTCTTT. It codes for CASSLGPGGGTEAFF. The full variable domain, rest sourced from reference TRBV7-6 and TRBJ1-1, is GAGVSQSPRYKVTKRGQDVALRCDPISGHVSLYWYRQALGQGPEFLTYFNYEAQQDKSGLPNDRFSAERPEGSISTLTIQRTEQRDSAMYRCASSLGPGGGTEAFFGQGTRLTVV.

The V call is TRBV20-1, the J call TRBJ2-3; 10 positions match TRBD2. The length of the CDR3 is 15 residues. CDR1 and CDR2 (germline): DFQATT, SNEGSKA (reference sequence). Germline trimming cut 3 bases from V and 5 bases from J; bases unmatched to any gene: 8. The DNA of the CDR3 is TGCAGTGCTAGTACACCGTGGACTAGCGGAGATACGCAGTATTTT. Protein product: CSASTPWTSGDTQYF.

The chain has TRBV27 and TRBJ2-5; D perhaps matches TRBD2 (5 bases). V lost 3 bases and J lost 0, with 11 bases in between. There are 15 residues in the CDR3. Germline CDR1 is MNHEY and CDR2 is SMNVEV (reference sequence). This CDR3 reads CASSFRGEDQETQYF. DNA for the CDR3: TGTGCCAGCAGTTTTCGGGGAGAAGACCAAGAGACCCAGTACTTC.

This clonotype has more than one count but fewer than ten. This rearrangement joins TRBV7-9 to TRBJ2-4; a weak D match, TRBD2 (5 bases). The germline V and J ends were trimmed by 5 bases and 8 bases, with 13 bases remaining between them. Germline assignment: CDR1 SEHNR and CDR2 FQNEAQ (reference sequence). The CDR3 loop spans 13 amino acids. The CDR3 nucleotides read TGTGCCAGCAGCCCCGGACTGGGTGACATTCAGTACTTC. Protein sequence: CASSPGLGDIQYF.

The chain combines TRBV6-5 with TRBJ2-7; a possible D gene is TRBD2 (5 bases). This CDR3 has 14 amino acids. Germline CDR1 reads MNHEY; CDR2 reads SVGAGI. V shed 6 bases and J shed 6 bases, with 18 bases lying between them. The CDR3 DNA follows: TGTGCCAGCAGCCAACCGGGAAGTCCCCCCGAGCAGTACTTC. Its translation: CASSQPGSPPEQYF.

The chain has TRBV7-2 and TRBJ2-3; 9 nucleotides line up with TRBD2. Germline trimming cut 5 bases from V and 2 bases from J; bases unmatched to any gene: 11. This CDR3 has 17 residues. Per the germline V gene, CDR1 is SGHTA and CDR2 is FQGNSA. CDR3 in amino acids: CASSPLASGGTTDTQYF. CDR3 coding DNA: TGTGCCAGCAGCCCTCTAGCGAGCGGGGGGACCACAGATACGCAGTATTTT.

The chain joins TRBV6-2 or TRBV6-3 to TRBJ2-3; 10 nucleotides match TRBD2. Germline V gene sequence: CDR1 MNHEY, CDR2 SVGEGT. The CDR3 spans 17 residues. With 7 bases clipped from V and 5 bases from J, the junction kept 15 bases outside the gene matches. This CDR3 reads CASKKNPSGRAGDTQYF. In DNA form, the CDR3 reads TGTGCCAGCAAAAAAAACCCCAGCGGGAGGGCAGGAGATACGCAGTATTTT.